This TCR beta chain was retrieved from a study of response to subunit inactivated influenza vaccine. Trimming took 2 bases from V and 5 from J, leaving 15 bases between them. CDR3 length equals 15 residues. Notes on the study in general: Authors suggested each seasonal influenza vaccination recruits few new T cells.

TCRdb reanalysed the RT-PCR reads using MiXCR and keeps one entry per CDR3 protein. The sample includes under 850,000 distinct CDR3 sequences, around 20% of them seen just once. As for this clonotype: Antigen unknown.

Specimen: PBMCs from blood, collected more than 4 days after vaccination. The rearrangement links TRBV12-3 or TRBV12-4 to TRBJ1-1; TRBD1 might be the D (5 bases). The TCR sequence derives from a man in his fifties or sixties who received an inactivated influenza vaccine. CDR3 in DNA: TGTGCCAGCAGTTTAAATTGGGGGGGGAAGACTGAAGCTTTCTTT. Its protein product is CASSLNWGGKTEAFF.